This TCR beta chain was captured in a study of T cell changes during pregnancy in multiple sclerosis. TCRdb's copy holds only in-frame clones and misses some; the assay was immunoSEQ multiplex PCR. Of tens of thousands of clones listed, about 93% are singletons. The germline V gene has CDR1 MNHEY and CDR2 SMNVEV (reference sequence). This CDR3 comprises 14 residues. Trimming left V 3 bases short and J 9 bases short, with 12 bases between. The V gene is TRBV27, the J gene TRBJ1-6, with D maybe TRBD1 (5 bases). This TCR was recovered from a female donor with multiple sclerosis, enrolled in a pregnancy study. Sequences were derived from CD8+ T cells from peripheral blood mononuclear cells, sampled in the second trimester of pregnancy. In DNA form, the CDR3 reads TGTGCCAGCAGTTTGGGGGGTTGGGGTTCACCCCTCCACTTT. Translating gives CASSLGGWGSPLHF.